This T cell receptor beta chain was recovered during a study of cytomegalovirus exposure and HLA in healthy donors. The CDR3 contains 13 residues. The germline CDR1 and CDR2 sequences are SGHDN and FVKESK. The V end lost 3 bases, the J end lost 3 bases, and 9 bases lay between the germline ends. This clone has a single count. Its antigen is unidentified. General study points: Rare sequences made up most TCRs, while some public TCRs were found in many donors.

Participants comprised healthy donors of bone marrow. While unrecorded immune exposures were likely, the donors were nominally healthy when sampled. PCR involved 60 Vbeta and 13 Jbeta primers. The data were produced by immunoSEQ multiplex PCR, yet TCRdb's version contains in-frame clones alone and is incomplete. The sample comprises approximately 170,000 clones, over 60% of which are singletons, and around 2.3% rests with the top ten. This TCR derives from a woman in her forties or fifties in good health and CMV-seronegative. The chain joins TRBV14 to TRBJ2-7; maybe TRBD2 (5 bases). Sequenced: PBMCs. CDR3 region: CASSHPGNYEQYF. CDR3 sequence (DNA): TGTGCCAGCAGCCACCCGGGAAACTACGAGCAGTACTTC. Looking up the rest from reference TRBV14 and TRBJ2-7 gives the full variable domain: EAGVTQFPSHSVIEKGQTVTLRCDPISGHDNLYWYRRVMGKEIKFLLHFVKESKQDESGMPNNRFLAERTGGTYSTLKVQPAELEDSGVYFCASSHPGNYEQYFGPGTRLTVT.